This record covers a single T cell receptor (beta chain). Germline CDR1 reads LGHNA; CDR2 reads YNFKEQ. V lost 1 base, J lost 7 bases, and 14 bases lay in between. The CDR3 is 15 residues long. The sample originates from a study of identical twins. TCRdb reanalysed the 5' RACE reads using MiXCR and keeps one entry per CDR3 protein. The sample has 500,000 or so distinct CDR3 sequences, roughly an eighth seen once. The same data also went into a second study, on yellow fever vaccine responses in identical twins.

The receptor was derived from a woman aged 18-29 years in good health. The chain uses TRBV4-2 and TRBJ2-1; no clear D. Sequencing was performed on CD4+ T cells sorted from blood. The CDR3, as DNA: TGTGCCAGCAGCCAAGGAGGTTCTAGATTAAATGAGCAGTTCTTC. Its protein product is CASSQGGSRLNEQFF.